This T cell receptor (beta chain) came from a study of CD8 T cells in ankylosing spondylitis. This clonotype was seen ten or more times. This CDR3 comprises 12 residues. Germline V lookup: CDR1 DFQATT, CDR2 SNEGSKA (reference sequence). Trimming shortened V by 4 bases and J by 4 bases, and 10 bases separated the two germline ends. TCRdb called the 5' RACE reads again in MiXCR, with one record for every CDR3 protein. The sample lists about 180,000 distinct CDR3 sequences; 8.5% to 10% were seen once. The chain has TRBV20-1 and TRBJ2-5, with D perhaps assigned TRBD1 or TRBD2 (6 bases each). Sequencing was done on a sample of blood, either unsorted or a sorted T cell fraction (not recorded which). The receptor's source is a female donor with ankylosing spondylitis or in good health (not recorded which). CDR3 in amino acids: CSAMEGGETQYF. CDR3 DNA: TGCAGTGCTATGGAGGGGGGAGAGACCCAGTACTTC.